The 17 T cell receptor beta chains below all came from one sample that was sequenced in a study of cytomegalovirus exposure and HLA in healthy donors. PCR used 60 Vbeta primers and 13 Jbeta primers. Generated by immunoSEQ multiplex PCR, the TCRdb table keeps only in-frame clones and is missing some. The sample yields some 250,000 clones, around 80% seen once. The material sequenced was PBMCs. The source of these receptors is a middle-aged woman in good health and CMV-seropositive.

The chain is built from TRBV5-5 and TRBJ1-6; 7 nucleotides align to TRBD1. Germline V gene sequence: CDR1 SGHKS, CDR2 YYEKEE (reference sequence). The CDR3 extends over 14 amino acids. Trimming cost V 3 bases and J 5 bases; bases outside gene matches: 2. CDR3 in amino acids: CASSSGGNNSPLHF. The CDR3 DNA reads as TGTGCCAGCAGCTCAGGGGGAAATAATTCACCCCTCCACTTT.

The chain uses TRBV19 and TRBJ1-1, with 7 bases lining up with TRBD1. The length of the CDR3 is 12 residues. The junction had 4 bases not matched to a gene; V was cut back by 6 bases and J by 6 bases. Germline-derived CDR1 and CDR2 are LNHDA and SQIVND (reference sequence). The CDR3 reads CASRGTVSEAFF. CDR3 sequence (DNA): TGTGCCAGTAGAGGGACAGTCTCTGAAGCTTTCTTT.

CDR3 loop: CASSDIRLASYNEQFF. For the CDR3, the DNA is TGCGCCAGCAGCGATATTCGACTAGCTTCCTACAATGAGCAGTTCTTC. V is TRBV10-1 and J is TRBJ2-1; 7 nucleotides match TRBD2. The germline V gene encodes CDR1 WNHNN and CDR2 SYGVQD (reference sequence). V lost 6 bases and J lost 1; bases outside the gene matches: 9. The CDR3 runs to 16 residues.

This chain uses TRBV6-6 with TRBJ1-2; D remains unclear. CDR1 and CDR2 (germline): MNHNY, SVGAGI (reference sequence). The CDR3 is 12 amino acids. V was pared by 7 bases and J by 4 bases, with 10 bases between. The CDR3 loop is CASKRESYGYTF. In DNA form, the CDR3 reads TGTGCCAGCAAGAGGGAATCCTATGGCTACACCTTC.

The V gene is TRBV6-1, the J gene TRBJ1-2; D is ambiguous. Trimming removed 7 bases at V and 2 bases at J, with 11 bases between. Germline CDR1 and CDR2: MNHNS and SASEGT. The CDR3 loop spans 13 amino acids. In DNA, the CDR3 is TGTGCCAGCAAACCGTCCCTAAACTATGGCTACACCTTC. This encodes CASKPSLNYGYTF.

This rearrangement joins TRBV11-3 to TRBJ2-1; 7 bases are a match to TRBD2. The junction had 7 bases not matched to a gene; V was cut back by 2 bases and J by 9 bases. The germline gives CDR1 SGHNT, CDR2 YENEEA. The CDR3 runs to 14 residues. The CDR3 protein is CASSLYGTTGEQFF. The CDR3 DNA sequence: TGTGCCAGCAGCTTATACGGGACTACCGGTGAGCAGTTCTTC.

The rearrangement links TRBV4-2 to TRBJ2-3; D is perhaps TRBD2 (6 bases). The CDR3 runs to 16 residues. V shed 1 base and J shed 2 bases, with 13 bases lying between them. From germline, CDR1 is LGHNA and CDR2 YNFKEQ. The CDR3 bases are TGTGCCAGCAGCCAAGCCCCGGGACTTGCCACAGATACGCAGTATTTT. Amino acids: CASSQAPGLATDTQYF.

The chain uses TRBV7-9 and TRBJ2-3; 8 bases agree with TRBD2. Trimming at V came to 3 bases and at J to 3 bases, leaving 5 bases not matched to a gene. CDR1 is SEHNR, CDR2 FQNEAQ, per germline (reference sequence). CDR3 length equals 15 residues. The CDR3 loop is CASSFSLAGTDTQYF. The DNA for the CDR3 is TGTGCCAGCAGCTTTTCCCTAGCGGGTACAGATACGCAGTATTTT.

The CDR3 protein is CASRLDTGELFF. CDR3 DNA sequence: TGTGCCAGCAGACTGGACACCGGGGAGCTGTTTTTT. The V and J genes are TRBV2 and TRBJ2-2; D is unresolved. This CDR3 is 12 amino acids long. Trimming stripped 6 bases from V and 3 bases from J, with 5 bases between. Per germline, CDR1 SNHLY and CDR2 FYNNEI.

This clone was seen only a few times. This chain connects TRBV10-3 to TRBJ2-7; no reliable D call. From germline, CDR1 is ENHRY and CDR2 SYGVKD. The germline V and J ends were trimmed by 6 bases and 1 base, with 7 bases remaining between them. This CDR3 spans 12 amino acids. CDR3 loop: CAIRDMSYEQYF. The CDR3 nucleotides are TGTGCCATCAGAGACATGTCCTACGAGCAGTACTTC.

In the case of this clone: A read error may account for a junction end that differs from germline. The chain uses TRBV7-9 and TRBJ1-1, with D maybe TRBD1 (6 bases). Germline V gene lookup returns CDR1 SEHNR and CDR2 FQNEAQ (reference sequence). CDR3 length: 17 amino acids. In nucleotides, the CDR3 is TGTTCCAGCAGCTTAAGTTGGGGTGGAAGACAGGACACTGAAGCTTTCTTT. Translation: CSSSLSWGGRQDTEAFF.

This clone was recorded a few times. CDR3 in amino acids: CASSQDPDRGANTIYF. In DNA, the CDR3 is TGCGCCAGCAGCCAAGACCCGGACAGGGGGGCCAACACCATATATTTT. V and J are TRBV4-3 and TRBJ1-3; 10 positions match TRBD1. The CDR3 totals 16 residues. Per germline, CDR1 LGHNA and CDR2 YSLEER. The ends lost 0 bases at V and 7 bases at J; junction bases unmatched: 6.

This chain links TRBV28 with TRBJ1-2, with a possible D match to TRBD1 (6 bases). The CDR3 length is 14 residues. The germline V gene has CDR1 MDHEN and CDR2 SYDVKM. The ends were cut back, 0 bases at V and 4 bases at J, with 9 bases in the middle. The CDR3 bases are TGTGCCAGCAGTTTATGGGGGGCTCGCTATGGCTACACCTTC. It is translated as CASSLWGARYGYTF.

This clone was seen a single time. Other DNA sequences in the same sample also yield this CDR3. The gene calls are TRBV5-1 and TRBJ1-2; D is uncertain. Trimming took 0 bases from V and 8 from J, leaving 11 bases between them. Germline V gene data show CDR1 as SGHRS and CDR2 as YFSETQ. The CDR3 totals 13 residues. CDR3 loop: CASSLGTGVGYTF. CDR3 DNA: TGCGCCAGCAGCTTGGGGACGGGAGTAGGCTACACCTTC.

The chain joins TRBV6-5 to TRBJ1-2; TRBD1 is a possible D gene (6 bases). This CDR3 contains 14 residues. Germline lookup yields CDR1 MNHEY and CDR2 SVGAGI. V dropped 2 bases and J dropped 2 bases, with 9 bases sitting between them. In nucleotides, the CDR3 is TGTGCCAGCAGTTACATGACAGGAAACTATGGCTACACCTTC. This sequence encodes CASSYMTGNYGYTF.

The chain carries TRBV19 and TRBJ1-3; 7 positions match TRBD1. V lost 2 bases and J lost 0; bases outside the gene matches: 10. Germline CDR1 reads LNHDA; CDR2 reads SQIVND (reference sequence). This CDR3 contains 18 residues. CDR3 region: CASSIRTGSGGSGNTIYF. The CDR3 DNA follows: TGTGCCAGTAGTATACGTACTGGGTCAGGGGGCTCTGGAAACACCATATATTTT. Complete variable domain (other parts from reference TRBV19 and TRBJ1-3): DGGITQSPKYLFRKEGQNVTLSCEQNLNHDAMYWYRQDPGQGLRLIYYSQIVNDFQKGDIAEGYSVSREKKESFPLTVTSAQKNPTAFYLCASSIRTGSGGSGNTIYFGEGSWLTVV.

The chain employs TRBV2 and TRBJ1-3, with D unclear. This CDR3 is 13 amino acids long. Trimming stripped 3 bases from V and 5 bases from J, with 8 bases between. Germline CDR1 is SNHLY and CDR2 is FYNNEI. CDR3 sequence reads: CASSDGTRNTIYF. The CDR3 DNA reads as TGTGCCAGCAGTGATGGCACTAGAAACACCATATATTTT.